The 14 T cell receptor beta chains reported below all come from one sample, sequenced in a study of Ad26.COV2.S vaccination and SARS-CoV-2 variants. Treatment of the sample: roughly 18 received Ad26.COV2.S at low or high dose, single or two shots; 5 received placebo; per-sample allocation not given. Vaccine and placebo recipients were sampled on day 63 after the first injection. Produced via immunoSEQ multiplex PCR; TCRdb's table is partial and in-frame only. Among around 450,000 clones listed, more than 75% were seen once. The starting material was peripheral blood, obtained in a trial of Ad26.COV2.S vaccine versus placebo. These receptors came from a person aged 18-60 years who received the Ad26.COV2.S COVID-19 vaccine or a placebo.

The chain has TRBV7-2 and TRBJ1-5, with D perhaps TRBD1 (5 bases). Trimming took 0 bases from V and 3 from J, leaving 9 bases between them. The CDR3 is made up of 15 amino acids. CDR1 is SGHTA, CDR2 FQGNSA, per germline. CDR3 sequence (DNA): TGTGCCAGCAGCTTAGCGTTACAGGTCAATCAGCCCCAGCATTTT. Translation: CASSLALQVNQPQHF.

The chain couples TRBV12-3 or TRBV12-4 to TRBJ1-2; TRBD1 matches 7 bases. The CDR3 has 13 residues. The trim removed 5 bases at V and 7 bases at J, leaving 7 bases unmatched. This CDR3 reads CASSPMTGFGYTF. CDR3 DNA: TGTGCCAGCAGTCCGATGACAGGGTTTGGCTACACCTTC.

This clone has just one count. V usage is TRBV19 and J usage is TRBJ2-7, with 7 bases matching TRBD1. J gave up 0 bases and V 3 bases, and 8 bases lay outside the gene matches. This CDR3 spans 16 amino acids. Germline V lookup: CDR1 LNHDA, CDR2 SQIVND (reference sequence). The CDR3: CASSMLKGTVSYEQYF. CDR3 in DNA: TGTGCCAGTAGTATGCTCAAGGGGACAGTCTCCTACGAGCAGTACTTC. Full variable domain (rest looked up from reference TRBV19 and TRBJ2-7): DGGITQSPKYLFRKEGQNVTLSCEQNLNHDAMYWYRQDPGQGLRLIYYSQIVNDFQKGDIAEGYSVSREKKESFPLTVTSAQKNPTAFYLCASSMLKGTVSYEQYFGPGTRLTVT.

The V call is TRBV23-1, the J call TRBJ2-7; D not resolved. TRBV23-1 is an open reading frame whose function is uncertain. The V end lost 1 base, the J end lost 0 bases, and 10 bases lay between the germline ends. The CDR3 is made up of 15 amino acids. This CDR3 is CASSQFQERSYEQYF. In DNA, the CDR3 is TGCGCCAGCAGTCAATTCCAGGAGCGCTCCTACGAGCAGTACTTC.

CDR3: CASSVAYETQYF. CDR3 sequence (DNA): TGTGCCAGCAGCGTAGCCTATGAGACCCAGTACTTC. This chain connects TRBV9 to TRBJ2-5; the D is unclear. The CDR3 covers 12 residues. CDR1 is SGDLS and CDR2 is YYNGEE in the germline V gene. Trimming removed 0 bases at V and 5 bases at J, with 5 bases between.

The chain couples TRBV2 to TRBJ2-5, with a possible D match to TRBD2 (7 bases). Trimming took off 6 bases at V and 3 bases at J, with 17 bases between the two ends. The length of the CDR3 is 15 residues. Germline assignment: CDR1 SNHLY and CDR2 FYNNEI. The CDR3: CASRVRGGWKETQYF. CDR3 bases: TGTGCCAGCAGGGTGCGCGGGGGCTGGAAAGAGACCCAGTACTTC.

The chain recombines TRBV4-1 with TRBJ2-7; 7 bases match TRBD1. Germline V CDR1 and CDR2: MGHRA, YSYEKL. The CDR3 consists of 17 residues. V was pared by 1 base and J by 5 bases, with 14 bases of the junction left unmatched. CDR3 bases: TGCGCCAGCAGCCAAGTGGTCAAGAAAGGGGGCGAGGACGAGCAGTACTTC. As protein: CASSQVVKKGGEDEQYF.

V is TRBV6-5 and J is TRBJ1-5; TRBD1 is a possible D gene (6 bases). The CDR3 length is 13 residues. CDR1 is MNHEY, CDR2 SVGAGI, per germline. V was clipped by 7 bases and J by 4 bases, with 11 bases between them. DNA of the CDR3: TGTGCCAGCACTTCAGGGGTAAATCAGCCCCAGCATTTT. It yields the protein CASTSGVNQPQHF.

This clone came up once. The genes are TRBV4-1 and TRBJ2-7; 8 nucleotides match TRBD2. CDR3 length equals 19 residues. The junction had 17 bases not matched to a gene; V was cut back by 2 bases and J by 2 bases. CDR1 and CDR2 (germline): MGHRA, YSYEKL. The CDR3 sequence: CASSQTQGSGATITYEQYF. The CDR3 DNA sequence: TGCGCCAGCAGCCAAACACAAGGTAGCGGGGCCACAATTACCTACGAGCAGTACTTC.

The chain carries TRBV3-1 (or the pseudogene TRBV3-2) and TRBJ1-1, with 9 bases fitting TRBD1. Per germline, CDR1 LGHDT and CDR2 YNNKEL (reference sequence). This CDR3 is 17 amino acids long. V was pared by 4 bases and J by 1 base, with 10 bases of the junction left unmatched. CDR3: CASSLGQGSIGNTEAFF. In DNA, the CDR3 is TGTGCCAGCAGCCTGGGACAGGGCAGTATAGGGAACACTGAAGCTTTCTTT.

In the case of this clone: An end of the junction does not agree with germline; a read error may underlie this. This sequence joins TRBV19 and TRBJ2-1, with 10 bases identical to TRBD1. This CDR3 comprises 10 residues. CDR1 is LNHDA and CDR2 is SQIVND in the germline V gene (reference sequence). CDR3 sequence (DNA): TGTGCCAGCGGGACAGGGGCCTGGGTCTTC. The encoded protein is CASGTGAWVF.

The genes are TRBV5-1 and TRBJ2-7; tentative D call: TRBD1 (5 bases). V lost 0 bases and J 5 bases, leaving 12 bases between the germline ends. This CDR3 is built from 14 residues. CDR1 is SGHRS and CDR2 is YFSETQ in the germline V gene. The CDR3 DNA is TGCGCCAGCAGCTTGGTCCAGGGTAGTCACGAGCAGTACTTC. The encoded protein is CASSLVQGSHEQYF.

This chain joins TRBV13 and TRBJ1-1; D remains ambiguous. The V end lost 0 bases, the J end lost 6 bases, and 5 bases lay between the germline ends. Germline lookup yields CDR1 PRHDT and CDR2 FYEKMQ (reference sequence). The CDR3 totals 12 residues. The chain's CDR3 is CASSLGSSEAFF. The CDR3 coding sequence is TGTGCCAGCAGCTTAGGGAGTTCTGAAGCTTTCTTT.

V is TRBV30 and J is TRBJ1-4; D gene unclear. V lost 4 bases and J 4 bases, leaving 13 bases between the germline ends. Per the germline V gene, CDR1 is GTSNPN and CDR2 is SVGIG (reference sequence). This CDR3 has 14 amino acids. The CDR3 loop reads CAWNEGSDNEKLFF. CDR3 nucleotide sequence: TGTGCCTGGAATGAGGGCAGCGATAATGAAAAACTGTTTTTT.